This record concerns one T cell receptor beta chain sequence. Its antigen is unidentified. The treatment is: over 15 received Ad26.COV2.S at low or high dose, single or two shots; 5 received placebo; per-sample allocation not given. Collection of samples fell on day 63 after the first vaccine or placebo injection. Measured with immunoSEQ multiplex PCR; TCRdb has only the in-frame clones, and not every one. The sample consists of 400,000 to 450,000 clones, more than 80% of them appearing once. The record originates from a study of Ad26.COV2.S vaccination and SARS-CoV-2 variants. The wider study: Participant was drawn from the COV1001 Ad26.COV2.S trial arm. Each vaccinee took Ad26.COV2.S intramuscularly, once or twice 56 days apart.

Germline-derived CDR1 and CDR2 are MGHRA and YSYEKL. The length of the CDR3 is 12 residues. Study results and limitations: Possible underestimation of total T cell responses by the TCR breadth and depth analyses was noted.

This chain links TRBV4-1 with TRBJ1-4; D call uncertain. The closer fit of TRBJ2-2 to the DNA end suggests the J call may be wrong. This TCR was sampled from a person between 18 and 65 years old who received the Ad26.COV2.S COVID-19 vaccine or a placebo. Sequencing used peripheral blood, obtained in a trial of Ad26.COV2.S vaccine versus placebo. The CDR3 sequence: CASSQVGRELFF. CDR3 nucleotides: TGCGCCAGCAGCCAAGTAGGGAGGGAGCTGTTTTTT.